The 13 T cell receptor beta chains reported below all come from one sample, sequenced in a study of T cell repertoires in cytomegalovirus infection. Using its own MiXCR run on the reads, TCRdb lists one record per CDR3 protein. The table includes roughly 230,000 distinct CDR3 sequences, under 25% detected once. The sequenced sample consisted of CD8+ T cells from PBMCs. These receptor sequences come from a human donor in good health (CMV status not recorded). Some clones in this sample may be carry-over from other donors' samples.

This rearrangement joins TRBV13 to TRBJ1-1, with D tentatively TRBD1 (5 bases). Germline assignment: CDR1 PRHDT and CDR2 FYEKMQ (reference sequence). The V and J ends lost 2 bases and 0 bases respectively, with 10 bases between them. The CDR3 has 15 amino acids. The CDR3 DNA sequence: TGTGCCAGCAGCTTAATACAGGTCATGAACACTGAAGCTTTCTTT. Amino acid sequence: CASSLIQVMNTEAFF.

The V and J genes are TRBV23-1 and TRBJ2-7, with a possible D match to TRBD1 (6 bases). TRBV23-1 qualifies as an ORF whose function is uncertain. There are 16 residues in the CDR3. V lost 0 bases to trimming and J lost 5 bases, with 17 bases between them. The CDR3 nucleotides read TGCGCCAGCAGTCAATCAGAGACAGGAATTTACGACGAGCAGTACTTC. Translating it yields CASSQSETGIYDEQYF.

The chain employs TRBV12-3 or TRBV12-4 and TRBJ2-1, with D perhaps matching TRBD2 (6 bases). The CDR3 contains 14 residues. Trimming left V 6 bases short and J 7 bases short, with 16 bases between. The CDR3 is CASRPGTRYNEQFF. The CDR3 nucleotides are TGTGCCAGCAGACCCGGGACTCGATATAATGAGCAGTTCTTC.

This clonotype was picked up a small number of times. The CDR3 DNA follows: TGTGCCAGCAGCTCCCTTGGGGCCGGGGAGCTGTTTTTT. Encoded protein: CASSSLGAGELFF. The chain joins TRBV7-6 to TRBJ2-2; D gene ambiguous. Trimming removed 4 bases at V and 6 bases at J, with 9 bases between. The CDR3 extends over 13 amino acids. The germline CDR1 and CDR2 sequences are SGHVS and FNYEAQ.

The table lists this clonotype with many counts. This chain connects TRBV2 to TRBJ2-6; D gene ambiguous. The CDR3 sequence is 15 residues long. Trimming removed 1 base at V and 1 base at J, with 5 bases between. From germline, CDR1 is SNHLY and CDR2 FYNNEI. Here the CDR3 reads CASSEGGSGANVLTF. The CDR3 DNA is TGTGCCAGCAGTGAAGGCGGATCTGGGGCCAACGTCCTGACTTTC.

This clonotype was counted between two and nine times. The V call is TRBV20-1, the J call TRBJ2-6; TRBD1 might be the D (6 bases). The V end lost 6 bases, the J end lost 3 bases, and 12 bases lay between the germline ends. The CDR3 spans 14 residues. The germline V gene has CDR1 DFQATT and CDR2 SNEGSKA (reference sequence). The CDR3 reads CSADTGSGANVLTF. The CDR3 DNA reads TGCAGTGCGGATACAGGGAGTGGGGCCAACGTCCTGACTTTC.

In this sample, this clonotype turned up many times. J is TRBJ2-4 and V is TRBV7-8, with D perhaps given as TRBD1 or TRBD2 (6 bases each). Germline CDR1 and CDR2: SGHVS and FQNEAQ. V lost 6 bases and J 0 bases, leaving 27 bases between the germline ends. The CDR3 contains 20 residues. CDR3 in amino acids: CASRGSEGGPPEGAKNIQYF. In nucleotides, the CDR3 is TGTGCCAGCAGAGGCTCCGAAGGGGGGCCCCCCGAAGGAGCCAAAAACATTCAGTACTTC.

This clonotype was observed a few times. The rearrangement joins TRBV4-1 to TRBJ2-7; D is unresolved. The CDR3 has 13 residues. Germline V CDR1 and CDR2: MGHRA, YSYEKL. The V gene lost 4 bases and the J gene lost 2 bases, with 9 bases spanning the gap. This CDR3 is CASSPRLTYEQYF. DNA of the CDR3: TGCGCCAGCAGCCCCAGGCTAACCTACGAGCAGTACTTC.

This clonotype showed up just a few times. This CDR3 reads CASSQDWGTSIHNEQFF. The CDR3 DNA sequence: TGTGCCAGCAGCCAAGATTGGGGGACTAGCATCCACAATGAGCAGTTCTTC. V usage is TRBV14 and J usage is TRBJ2-1; 9 bases are shared with TRBD2. The junction had 8 bases not matched to a gene; V was cut back by 0 bases and J by 5 bases. CDR3 size: 17 residues. The germline V gene encodes CDR1 SGHDN and CDR2 FVKESK.

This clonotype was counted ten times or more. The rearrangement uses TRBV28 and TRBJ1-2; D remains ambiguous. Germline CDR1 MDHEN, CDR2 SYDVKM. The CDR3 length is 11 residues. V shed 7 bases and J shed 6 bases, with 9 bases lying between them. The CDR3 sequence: CASTTVNGYTF. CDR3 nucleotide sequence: TGTGCCAGCACAACCGTTAATGGCTACACCTTC.

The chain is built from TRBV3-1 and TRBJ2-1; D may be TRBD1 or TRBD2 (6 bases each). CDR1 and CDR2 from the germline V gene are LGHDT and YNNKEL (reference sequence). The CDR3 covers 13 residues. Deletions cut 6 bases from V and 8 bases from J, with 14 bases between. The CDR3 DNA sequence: TGTGCCAGCAGGGACTGGGGGGCGGATGAGCAGTTCTTC. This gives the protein CASRDWGADEQFF.

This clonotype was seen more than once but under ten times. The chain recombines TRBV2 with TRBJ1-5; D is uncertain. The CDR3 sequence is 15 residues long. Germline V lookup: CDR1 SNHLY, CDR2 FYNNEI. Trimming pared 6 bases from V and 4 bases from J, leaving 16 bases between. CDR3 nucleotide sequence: TGTGCCAGCAGACTCTTAACAAGTCCTAATCAGCCCCAGCATTTT. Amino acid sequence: CASRLLTSPNQPQHF.

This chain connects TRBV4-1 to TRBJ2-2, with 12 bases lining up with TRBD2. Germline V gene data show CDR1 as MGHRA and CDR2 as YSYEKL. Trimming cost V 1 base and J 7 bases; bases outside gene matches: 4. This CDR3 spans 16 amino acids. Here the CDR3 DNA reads TGCGCCAGCAGCCAAGCTAGCGGGGGGGCTGGCGGGGAGCTGTTTTTT. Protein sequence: CASSQASGGAGGELFF.